Here is one T cell receptor (beta chain) with its context. Antigen: not known. From the 5' RACE reads, TCRdb lists one entry per CDR3 protein and no DNA. The table lists 300,000 to 350,000 distinct CDR3 sequences, with 2% in the top ten. T cells were not sorted, and total RNA was isolated straight from whole blood. This CDR3 has 14 residues. This specimen comes from a study of monozygotic twins with inflammatory bowel disease. Regarding the study as a whole: Repertoire similarity was not found to differ between concordant and discordant twins, possibly from limited power.

Sequenced: blood. The source is a human donor with ulcerative colitis or Crohn's disease, or a healthy co-twin of an affected twin (not recorded which). The V and J genes are TRBV12-3 or TRBV12-4 and TRBJ1-4. The CDR3 sequence is CASSFVSYNEKLFF.